These 26 T cell receptor beta chains share one sample of origin, sequenced in a study of blood T cells in healthy people across ages. For the second PCR, which ran for about 7 to 11 cycles, a sample-barcoded 5' primer and a J-beta primer mix were used. TCRdb redid the calling of the 5' RACE reads with MiXCR, one entry per CDR3 protein. This table holds 1.5 million to 2 million distinct CDR3 sequences, 35% to 50% found once. Sequenced input: blood. The receptor source for this set is a human donor in good health.

The V gene is TRBV28, the J gene TRBJ2-3; D remains ambiguous. Trimming shortened V by 8 bases and J by 4 bases, and 19 bases separated the two germline ends. Germline lookup yields CDR1 MDHEN and CDR2 SYDVKM. The CDR3 loop spans 15 amino acids. In DNA form, the CDR3 reads TGTGCCAGCCGCAGACCAGGACCCTTATCAGATACGCAGTATTTT. It specifies CASRRPGPLSDTQYF.

The sample holds a few counts of this clonotype. V is TRBV12-3 or TRBV12-4 and J is TRBJ1-6; 8 bases agree with TRBD1. V lost 6 bases to trimming and J lost 9 bases; unmatched junction nucleotides: 13. This CDR3 has 16 residues. CDR3 loop: CASSFRPTGGGSPLHF. CDR3 in DNA: TGTGCCAGCAGCTTTCGGCCAACAGGGGGGGGTTCACCCCTCCACTTT.

The CDR3 here is CASSRTGTGDTQAFF. In nucleotides, the CDR3 is TGTGCCAGCAGTCGTACTGGGACAGGGGATACCCAAGCTTTCTTT. The chain couples TRBV12-3 or TRBV12-4 to TRBJ1-1; the match to TRBD1 covers 10 bases. The V segment lost 5 bases and the J segment 9 bases; nucleotides outside the gene matches: 12. The CDR3 consists of 15 residues.

This clonotype occurred a few times. The chain employs TRBV4-3 and TRBJ2-1; 7 bases fit TRBD2. Trimming took 0 bases from V and 4 from J; bases not matched to a gene: 9. In germline, CDR1 is LGHNA, CDR2 YSLEER. This CDR3 is built from 17 residues. The CDR3 region is CASSQDPPGRGYNEQFF. For the CDR3, the DNA is TGCGCCAGCAGCCAAGACCCCCCAGGGCGGGGGTACAATGAGCAGTTCTTC.

In this sample, this clonotype turned up a few times. This CDR3 reads CASSLWRGRGETQYF. CDR3 sequence (DNA): TGTGCCAGCAGTTTATGGCGGGGGAGAGGAGAGACCCAGTACTTC. This chain uses TRBV12-3 or TRBV12-4 with TRBJ2-5; TRBD2 agrees at 7 bases. J lost 4 bases, V lost 2 bases, and 7 bases had no gene match. This CDR3 region has 15 residues.

This chain links TRBV25-1 with TRBJ2-3; D may be TRBD1 (6 bases). Germline assignment: CDR1 MGHDK and CDR2 SYGVNS. This CDR3 has 14 amino acids. V lost 2 bases and J lost 1, with 7 bases in between. CDR3 sequence (DNA): TGTGCCAGCAGTGAACCAGGGGGCACAGATACGCAGTATTTT. It is translated as CASSEPGGTDTQYF.

The chain recombines TRBV7-9 with TRBJ2-7; 8 bases are shared with TRBD1. V dropped 5 bases and J dropped 6; count of bases not matched to a gene: 9. Germline CDR1 is SEHNR and CDR2 is FQNEAQ (reference sequence). This CDR3 has 14 residues. CDR3 sequence (DNA): TGTGCCAGCAGCGAGACAGGGGTAAGCCGCGAGCAGTACTTC. Translation gives CASSETGVSREQYF. The full variable domain, its missing parts supplied by reference TRBV7-9 and TRBJ2-7, is DTGVSQNPRHKITKRGQNVTFRCDPISEHNRLYWYRQTLGQGPEFLTYFQNEAQLEKSRLLSDRFSAERPKGSFSTLEIQRTEQGDSAMYLCASSETGVSREQYFGPGTRLTVT.

This clonotype was counted only a few times. The junction and the germline gene differ at one end; a read error may be behind it. The chain has TRBV24-1 and TRBJ2-1; D unresolved. The CDR3 is made up of 12 amino acids. CDR1 and CDR2 (germline): KGHDR, SFDVKD. The CDR3 loop is CATSDLYNEQFF. The CDR3 nucleotides read TGTGCAACCAGTGATTTGTACAATGAGCAGTTCTTC.

The chain links TRBV20-1 to TRBJ2-5, with TRBD2 identical over 8 bases. The CDR3 contains 13 residues. Germline CDR1 DFQATT, CDR2 SNEGSKA (reference sequence). The trim removed 5 bases at V and 5 bases at J, leaving 7 bases unmatched. The CDR3 DNA reads as TGCAGTGCTTGGATAGCGGGGAGGGAGACCCAGTACTTC. It specifies CSAWIAGRETQYF.

This clonotype has just a few counts. DNA for the CDR3: TGTGCCAGCAGCCGGAAAAGCCCTTTGGGGGGCGGGTGCGAGCAGTACTTC. Its translation is CASSRKSPLGGGCEQYF. The chain has TRBV7-4 and TRBJ2-7, with D tentatively TRBD1 or TRBD2 (6 bases each). Germline CDR1 SGHVT, CDR2 SQSDAQ. V lost 5 bases and J 6 bases, leaving 26 bases between the germline ends. CDR3 length: 17 residues.

Written as DNA, the CDR3 is TGTGCCAGCAGATACGGGACCGAATCTCAGCCCCAGCATTTT. This encodes CASRYGTESQPQHF. The genes are TRBV12-3 or TRBV12-4 and TRBJ1-5; possibly TRBD1 for D (5 bases). CDR3 length: 14 amino acids. Trimming took 6 bases from V and 6 from J, leaving 15 bases between them.

This clonotype occurred many times. The chain links TRBV6-2 or TRBV6-3 to TRBJ2-7; 7 nucleotides line up with TRBD1. Germline V gene sequence: CDR1 MNHEY, CDR2 SVGEGT. After removal of 5 bases from V and 3 bases from J, the junction contained 1 base not matched to a gene. This CDR3 spans 12 amino acids. CDR3 in DNA: TGTGCCAGCAGTGGGACAGTCTACGAGCAGTACTTC. It codes for CASSGTVYEQYF.

The rearrangement uses TRBV7-6 and TRBJ1-1, with D perhaps matching TRBD1 (5 bases). V lost 2 bases and J 1 base, leaving 11 bases between the germline ends. CDR1 is SGHVS, CDR2 FNYEAQ, per germline. The CDR3 runs 15 residues. The CDR3: CASSLTRDANTEAFF. The CDR3 coding sequence is TGTGCCAGCAGCTTAACGAGGGACGCGAACACTGAAGCTTTCTTT.

V gene TRBV7-9 combines with J gene TRBJ1-6; possibly TRBD1 for D (6 bases). Germline V CDR1 and CDR2: SEHNR, FQNEAQ (reference sequence). V lost 5 bases and J lost 8, with 16 bases in between. The CDR3 contains 15 residues. The DNA of the CDR3 is TGTGCCAGCAGCGGTGGGGGGCTGGGGGATTCACCCCTCCACTTT. This codes for CASSGGGLGDSPLHF.

The J gene is TRBJ2-4, the V gene TRBV3-1, with D possibly TRBD1 on 5 matching bases. V dropped 7 bases and J dropped 15 bases, with 25 bases sitting between them. This CDR3 has 14 residues. From germline, CDR1 is LGHDT and CDR2 YNNKEL (reference sequence). The DNA of the CDR3 is TGTGCCAGCAACCGGCAGGGAAACTCCTACGAGCGGTACTTC. It encodes CASNRQGNSYERYF.

As concerns this clonotype: A much more abundant neighbour one base away suggests this may be a read error. The chain joins TRBV10-3 to TRBJ2-1; D not resolved. The CDR3 is 14 amino acids. Germline V lookup: CDR1 ENHRY, CDR2 SYGVKD. V dropped 2 bases and J dropped 8 bases, with 13 bases sitting between them. The CDR3 sequence: CAISESAGNDEQFF. CDR3 bases: TGTGCCATCAGTGAGAGTGCCGGCAACGATGAGCAGTTCTTC.

This chain uses TRBV6-1 with TRBJ1-2; D might be TRBD1 (5 bases). The CDR3 runs 14 residues. In germline, CDR1 is MNHNS, CDR2 SASEGT. Trimming shortened V by 0 bases and J by 6 bases, and 11 bases separated the two germline ends. The CDR3 here is CASSEAGAEHGYTF. CDR3 in DNA: TGTGCCAGCAGTGAAGCAGGGGCAGAACATGGCTACACCTTC.

The chain carries TRBV18 and TRBJ1-1; no clear D gene. This CDR3 is built from 16 residues. The V and J ends lost 6 bases and 0 bases respectively, with 17 bases between them. The germline V gene encodes CDR1 KGHSH and CDR2 LQKENI. The CDR3 here is CASSATPVGLNTEAFF. CDR3 bases: TGTGCCAGCTCCGCAACCCCGGTAGGCCTGAACACTGAAGCTTTCTTT.

The gene calls are TRBV25-1 and TRBJ2-1, with unresolved D. Germline CDR1 reads MGHDK; CDR2 reads SYGVNS. The CDR3 contains 14 residues. Trimming took off 4 bases at V and 0 bases at J, with 7 bases between the two ends. CDR3 sequence: CASSAHSSYNEQFF. The CDR3 nucleotides read TGTGCCAGCAGTGCCCATAGCTCCTACAATGAGCAGTTCTTC.

In regard to this clonotype: Its ends do not fully match the called genes, so a read error is possible. The chain employs TRBV4-2 and TRBJ1-2; D gene unclear. The CDR3 runs 14 residues. CDR1 LGHNA and CDR2 YNFKEQ come from the germline V gene. The CDR3 sequence is CASSQVEGLRGYTF. As DNA, the CDR3 is TGTGCTAGCAGCCAAGTGGAAGGGTTACGTGGCTACACCTTC.

This clonotype has only a few counts. One end of the junction fails to match germline, which may point to a read error. The chain carries TRBV20-1 and TRBJ2-7; no clear D. CDR3 length: 12 residues. CDR1 is DFQATT, CDR2 SNEGSKA, per germline (reference sequence). The CDR3: CNASPRAYEQYF. The CDR3 bases are TGCAATGCTTCCCCTAGGGCCTACGAGCAGTACTTC.

This clonotype was detected only a few times. The V gene is TRBV29-1, the J gene TRBJ1-4; 7 bases fit TRBD1. The CDR3 loop spans 12 amino acids. With V trimmed by 4 bases and J by 5 bases, 1 base remained unmatched. Germline assignment: CDR1 SQVTM and CDR2 ANQGSEA. This chain's CDR3 is CSVGDSNEKLFF. As DNA, the CDR3 is TGCAGCGTTGGGGACAGCAATGAAAAACTGTTTTTT.

This chain uses TRBV7-2 with TRBJ1-2; a possible D gene is TRBD1 (6 bases). CDR3 length: 14 amino acids. The germline V and J ends were trimmed by 5 bases and 7 bases, with 17 bases remaining between them. In germline, CDR1 is SGHTA, CDR2 FQGNSA. The CDR3 DNA reads as TGTGCCAGCAGCCCCGGACTCCGGGGGCTTGGCTACACCTTC. Protein: CASSPGLRGLGYTF.

V and J are TRBV5-1 and TRBJ2-5; TRBD1 agrees at 9 bases. Germline V gene lookup returns CDR1 SGHRS and CDR2 YFSETQ. V trimming: 4 bases; J trimming: 3 bases; junction bases outside the gene matches: 4. The CDR3 is made up of 14 amino acids. CDR3 in DNA: TGCGCCAGCAGCGGACGGACAGGGGAAGAGACCCAGTACTTC. This translates into CASSGRTGEETQYF. Based on the CDR3 plus reference TRBV5-1 and TRBJ2-5, the full variable domain is KAGVTQTPRYLIKTRGQQVTLSCSPISGHRSVSWYQQTPGQGLQFLFEYFSETQRNKGNFPGRFSGRQFSNSRSEMNVSTLELGDSALYLCASSGRTGEETQYFGPGTRLLVL.

As for this clonotype: One end of the junction varies from germline; a read error may be responsible. CDR3 sequence: CSTRESGDTQYF. As DNA, the CDR3 is TGCAGTACTAGGGAGTCCGGAGATACGCAGTATTTT. This sequence joins TRBV20-1 and TRBJ2-3; D is perhaps TRBD2 (5 bases). The CDR3 runs 12 residues. The V gene's germline CDR1 is DFQATT and CDR2 SNEGSKA (reference sequence).

V is TRBV7-2 and J is TRBJ2-1; D possibly matches TRBD1 or TRBD2 (6 bases each). The CDR3 has 17 amino acids. Germline-derived CDR1 and CDR2 are SGHTA and FQGNSA. V lost 1 base and J lost 12, with 25 bases in between. The CDR3: CASSLGRVYGGTDTQFF. The CDR3 DNA follows: TGTGCCAGCAGCTTAGGGAGGGTATATGGGGGCACAGATACGCAGTTCTTC.